What follows is one T cell receptor (beta chain) and its context. This clonotype was seen many times. Its antigen is not yet known. No base quality values were provided; no much bigger clone lies one nucleotide off. The sample is drawn from a study of T cells after yellow fever vaccination (dated by TCRdb to about 2019). Concerning the study at large: The SMART-Seq v4 Ultra Low Input RNA kit was used to prepare libraries from fractions with low cell numbers. To follow T-cell clones before and after primary and booster YFV17D yellow fever vaccination, bulk TCR alpha and beta repertoires were sequenced over time. Two healthy male donors, one aged 18 to 29 and one aged 30 to 40 years, made up the cohort. Blood samples were taken at several timepoints before and after primary and secondary immunization, and bulk PBMC replicates and cell subsets were isolated.

TCR cDNA was synthesized by 5'RACE template switching, through which a universal primer site and unique molecular identifiers were introduced. cDNA synthesis was primed from both the TCR alpha and TCR beta constant segments. Library amplification involved two PCR steps, and the second step added sample barcodes and sequencing adapters. Libraries were sequenced on Illumina HiSeq 2500 (2x100 bp) or NovaSeq (2x150 bp). The source study handled its data this way. MIGEC handled demultiplexing of reads and collapsing into UMI consensus sequences, while MiXCR performed V(D)J alignment. Clonotypes responding to the vaccine were identified with edgeR on replicate PBMC samples, with the criteria of FDR below 0.01 and a log2 fold change above 5 up to day 15. Bulk clonotypes were assigned CD4 or CD8 identity according to which sequenced CD4 or CD8 repertoire held them at higher abundance. TCRdb applied fastp at Q25 and MiXCR to the public reads, then kept only in-frame beta chains. Entries that share a CDR3 protein sequence are merged under the most common genes and DNA. The V and J calls come from TCRdb's annotation, not from the publication. The sample table records roughly 520,000 distinct CDR3 sequences; 20% to 25% of these occur just once. Roughly a sixth of the sample rests with the top ten.

Spanning cysteine to phenylalanine, the CDR3 consists of 14 amino acids. Left in the record is the CDR3 DNA by itself, 42 bases read in frame from the first base. V and J lose 10 bases and 1 base, and a span of 15 bases separates them. For CDR1 and CDR2, the germline V gene lists SGHTA and FQGNSA. Broad study findings and their caveats: Computational filtering was required because FACS-sorted repertoires could contain abundant contaminating clonotypes from the bulk population. The study included only a couple of donors, which limits how far the findings can be generalized. After the booster, most of the clones that had expanded following primary vaccination were detected again (approximately 96% of CD4 and around 88% of CD8), which suggests that memory was broadly maintained. Compared with the primary T-cell response, the secondary T-cell response was faster but weaker, reaching its peak on day 5 rather than on day 15. A small share of clonotypes occurred in both CD4 and CD8 compartments, likely arising from convergent recombination.

Sample treatment or condition, as interpreted from the label and publication: live attenuated yellow fever vaccine strain. At every blood-draw timepoint, two biological replicates of bulk PBMCs were collected. PBMCs were isolated from peripheral blood using a standard Ficoll-Paque protocol. RNA was extracted with TriZol from bulk PBMCs, CD4 and CD8 fractions, and dextramer-positive and dextramer-negative fractions. The sequence was obtained from a man aged 18 to 35 who received the YFV17D yellow fever vaccine. Sample: PBMCs, taken roughly 20 days after the first yellow fever vaccination. This sequence uses TRBV7-2 and TRBJ2-3, with the identity of the D gene unclear. The CDR3 corresponds to CATLRPGGTDTQYF. The DNA sequence is TGTGCCACCCTCAGGCCGGGTGGCACAGATACGCAGTATTTT.